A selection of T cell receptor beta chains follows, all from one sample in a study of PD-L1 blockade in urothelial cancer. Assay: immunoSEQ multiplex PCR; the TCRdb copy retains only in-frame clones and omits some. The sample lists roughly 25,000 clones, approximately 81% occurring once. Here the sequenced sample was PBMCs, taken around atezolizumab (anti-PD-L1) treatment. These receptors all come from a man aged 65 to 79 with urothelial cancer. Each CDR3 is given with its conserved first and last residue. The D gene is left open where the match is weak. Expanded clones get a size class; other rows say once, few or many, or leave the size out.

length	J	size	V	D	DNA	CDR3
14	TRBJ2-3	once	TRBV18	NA	TGTGCCAGCTCACCCGGGACTCCCCCAGATACGCAGTATTTT	CASSPGTPPDTQYF
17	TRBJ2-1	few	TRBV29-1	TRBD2	TGCAGCGTTGAAACCCTCGTAGCGGGAGCCGTTGCGAGTGAGCAGTTCTTC	CSVETLVAGAVASEQFF
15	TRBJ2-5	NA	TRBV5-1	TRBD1	TGCGCCACTGGGCTCGGGACAGCAGATGAAGAGACCCAGTACTTC	CATGLGTADEETQYF
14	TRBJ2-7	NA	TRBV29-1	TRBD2	TGCAGCGTTGATGGACTAGCGGGAGAAGATGAGCAGTACTTC	CSVDGLAGEDEQYF
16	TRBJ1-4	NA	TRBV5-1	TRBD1	TGCGCCAGCAGCGAGAGCTCACAGGGGGCAGGGGAAAAACTGTTTTTT	CASSESSQGAGEKLFF
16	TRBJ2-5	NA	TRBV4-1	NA	TGCGCCAGCAGCCAGACGAGTAGCGGTTCGTATGAGACCCAGTACTTC	CASSQTSSGSYETQYF
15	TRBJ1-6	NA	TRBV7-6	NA	TGTGCCAGCAGCCTCGCAGGGGCGACAAATTCACCCCTCCACTTT	CASSLAGATNSPLHF
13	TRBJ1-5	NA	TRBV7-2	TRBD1	TGTGCCAGCAGTCGACAGGGGAATCAGCCCCAGCATTTT	CASSRQGNQPQHF
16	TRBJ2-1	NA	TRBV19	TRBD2	TGTGCCAGTAGTATACGACGACTAGCGGGAGTCAATGAGCAGTTCTTC	CASSIRRLAGVNEQFF
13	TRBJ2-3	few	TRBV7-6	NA	TGTGCCAGCAGCCCATCGCCACGGGATACGCAGTATTTT	CASSPSPRDTQYF
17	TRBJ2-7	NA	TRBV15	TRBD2	TGTGCCACCAGCAGAGGCCGACTAGCGGGTGCTACCTACGAGCAGTACTTC	CATSRGRLAGATYEQYF
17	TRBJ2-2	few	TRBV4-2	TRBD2	TGTGCCAGCAGCCAAACCTCTTCGGGACTAGCCGCCGGGGAGCTGTTTTTT	CASSQTSSGLAAGELFF
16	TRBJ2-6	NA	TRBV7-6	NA	TGTGCCAGCAGCTCCTCGCCGGGCTCTGGGGCCAACGTCCTGACTTTC	CASSSSPGSGANVLTF
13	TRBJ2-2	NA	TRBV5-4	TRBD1	TGTGCCAGCAGCAGGACAGGCCCCGGGGAGCTGTTTTTT	CASSRTGPGELFF
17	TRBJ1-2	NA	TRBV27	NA	TGTGCCAGCAGTTTATCGAGGGCCTCAGGGGCCACGGGTGGCTACACCTTC	CASSLSRASGATGGYTF
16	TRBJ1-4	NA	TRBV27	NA	TGTGCCAGCAGATTAACAGGGATTGCAACTAATGAAAAACTGTTTTTT	CASRLTGIATNEKLFF
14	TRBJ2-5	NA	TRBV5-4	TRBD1	TGTGCCAGCAGCCGTTGGACAGGGAAAGAGACCCAGTACTTC	CASSRWTGKETQYF
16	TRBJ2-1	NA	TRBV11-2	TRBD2	TGTGCCAGCACCCCGGGAGCGGGAGAGTATTACAATGAGCAGTTCTTC	CASTPGAGEYYNEQFF
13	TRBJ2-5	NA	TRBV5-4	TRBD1	TGTGCCAGCAGCCCTGGGACAGAGGAGACCCAGTACTTC	CASSPGTEETQYF
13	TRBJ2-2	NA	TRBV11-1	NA	TGTGCCAGCAGCTTAGGACTCAACGGGGAGCTGTTTTTT	CASSLGLNGELFF
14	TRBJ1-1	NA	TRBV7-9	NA	TGTGCCAGCAGCTTGACACAGGGGAACACTGAAGCTTTCTTT	CASSLTQGNTEAFF
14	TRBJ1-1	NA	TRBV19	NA	TGTGCCAGTAGTCCCGGGAGGGCGAACACTGAAGCTTTCTTT	CASSPGRANTEAFF
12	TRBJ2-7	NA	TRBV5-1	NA	TGCGCCAGCAGCTTGGACAGTCGTGAGCAGTACTTC	CASSLDSREQYF
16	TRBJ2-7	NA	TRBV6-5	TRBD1	TGTGCCAGCAGTTACTCGATCGGACAGGGGACCTACGAGCAGTACTTC	CASSYSIGQGTYEQYF
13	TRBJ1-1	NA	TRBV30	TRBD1	TGTGCCTGGGTGGGACAGGTCGGCACTGAAGCTTTCTTT	CAWVGQVGTEAFF
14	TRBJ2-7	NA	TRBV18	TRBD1	TGTGCCAGCTCACCACCGATAGGGGGCGACGAGCAGTACTTC	CASSPPIGGDEQYF
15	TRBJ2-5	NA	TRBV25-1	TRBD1	TGTGCCAGCAATCGGGACAGCCCCACCGAAGAGACCCAGTACTTC	CASNRDSPTEETQYF
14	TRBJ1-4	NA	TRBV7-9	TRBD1	TGTGCCAGCAGCTATACAGGGGTGGACGAAAAACTGTTTTTT	CASSYTGVDEKLFF